A selection of T cell receptor beta chains follows, all from one sample in a study of shared clonotypes between healthy human individuals. The assay was immunoSEQ multiplex PCR, and TCRdb's table has in-frame clones only and misses some. The sample has some 700,000 clones; about 90% are singletons. Sequenced: memory CD8+ T cells from PBMCs. Source of these receptors: a man between 18 and 29 years old in good health. Some clones in this sample may be carry-over from other donors' samples. Both conserved end residues are part of each CDR3. D genes are given only for firm matches. Some rows mark clone size as missing; the rest say once, few, many or name a class of expanded clone.

size: NA
D: NA
J: TRBJ2-1
V: TRBV30
DNA: TGTGCCTGGAGCGGGTTAGCGGTCTCCTACAATGAGCAGTTCTTC
CDR3: CAWSGLAVSYNEQFF

size: NA
D: TRBD2
J: TRBJ2-3
V: TRBV9
DNA: TGTGCCAGCAGCGACCAGACTAGCGGGAGGGCCTTCATCACAGATACGCAGTATTTT
CDR3: CASSDQTSGRAFITDTQYF

size: NA
D: TRBD2
J: TRBJ2-4
V: TRBV25-1
DNA: TGTGCCAGCAGTGAATGGCGGGAGTATGGTGGAAACATTCAGTACTTC
CDR3: CASSEWREYGGNIQYF

size: NA
D: TRBD2
J: TRBJ2-7
V: TRBV27
DNA: TGTGCCAGCAGTCTTTCCCGGACTAGCGGGACCTACGAGCAGTACTTC
CDR3: CASSLSRTSGTYEQYF

size: NA
D: TRBD1
J: TRBJ1-1
V: TRBV6-4
DNA: TGTGCCAGCAGTCCTGACAGGGGGGGTGAAGCTTTCTTT
CDR3: CASSPDRGGEAFF

size: NA
D: TRBD2
J: TRBJ2-1
V: TRBV5-8
DNA: TGTGCAGCGGGATCCCACAATGAGCAGTTCTTC
CDR3: CAAGSHNEQFF

size: NA
D: NA
J: TRBJ2-5
V: TRBV28
DNA: TGTGCCAGCAGTTTACCCCCCCGGGAGAGTAGACAAGAGACCCAGTACTTC
CDR3: CASSLPPRESRQETQYF

size: NA
D: NA
J: TRBJ2-7
V: TRBV19
DNA: TGTGCCAGTAGTAGCCAGGGAGGATTCTACGAGCAGTACTTC
CDR3: CASSSQGGFYEQYF

size: NA
D: NA
J: TRBJ2-5
V: TRBV4-2
DNA: TGTGCCAGCAGCCAAGAACCCCCCGGGGCAGGGTTTCAAGAGACCCAGTACTTC
CDR3: CASSQEPPGAGFQETQYF

size: NA
D: NA
J: TRBJ2-7
V: TRBV4-2
DNA: TGTGCCAGTCTTGGGACCTACGAGCAGTACTTC
CDR3: CASLGTYEQYF

size: NA
D: TRBD2
J: TRBJ2-2
V: TRBV7-2
DNA: TGTGCCAGCAGCTTAGCGCGAGGCGGGGGCACCGGGGAGCTGTTTTTT
CDR3: CASSLARGGGTGELFF

size: NA
D: NA
J: TRBJ2-1
V: TRBV5-5
DNA: TGTGCCAGCAGCTTGTGGCCACTCAATGAGCAGTTCTTC
CDR3: CASSLWPLNEQFF

size: NA
D: TRBD1
J: TRBJ2-1
V: TRBV4-2
DNA: TGTGCCAGCAGCCAAGTCGGGGACAGGTTATACAATGAGCAGTTCTTC
CDR3: CASSQVGDRLYNEQFF

size: NA
D: NA
J: TRBJ2-7
V: TRBV4-3
DNA: TGCGCCACCCGGGGTGCCTACGAGCAGTACTTC
CDR3: CATRGAYEQYF

size: NA
D: TRBD2
J: TRBJ2-5
V: TRBV19
DNA: TGTGCCAGTGATAGCGGGATCCTGGGGAGGGAGACCCAGTACTTC
CDR3: CASDSGILGRETQYF

size: NA
D: NA
J: TRBJ2-1
V: TRBV7-2
DNA: TGTGCCAGCAGCGTCCGAGGCTCAGGGCTTGTTCCAAATGAGCAGTTCTTC
CDR3: CASSVRGSGLVPNEQFF

size: NA
D: NA
J: TRBJ1-2
V: TRBV10-3
DNA: TGTGCCATCAGTGAGTCGGTGGGGAACTATGGCTACACCTTC
CDR3: CAISESVGNYGYTF

size: NA
D: TRBD2
J: TRBJ2-1
V: TRBV7-9
DNA: TGTGCCAGCAGCTTAGCGTTCACTAGCGCGGATGAGCAGTTCTTC
CDR3: CASSLAFTSADEQFF

size: few
D: NA
J: TRBJ1-5
V: TRBV5-6
DNA: TGTGCCAGCAGCTTGGGGGGACCGCCCCAGCATTTT
CDR3: CASSLGGPPQHF

size: NA
D: NA
J: TRBJ2-7
V: TRBV10-3
DNA: TGTGCCATCAGTGAGGAAACAGGGACGTACGAGCAGTACTTC
CDR3: CAISEETGTYEQYF

size: NA
D: NA
J: TRBJ2-7
V: TRBV10-2
DNA: TGCGCCAGCAGGGGACCCACACTCTACGAGCAGTACTTC
CDR3: CASRGPTLYEQYF

size: NA
D: TRBD2
J: TRBJ2-7
V: TRBV14
DNA: TGTGCCAGCAGCCAAGAGGCGGGAGGCCGCTACGAGCAGTACTTC
CDR3: CASSQEAGGRYEQYF

size: NA
D: NA
J: TRBJ1-1
V: TRBV28
DNA: TGTGCCAGCAGTACACTCAGGGGATCGAACACTGAAGCTTTCTTT
CDR3: CASSTLRGSNTEAFF

size: few
D: NA
J: TRBJ2-1
V: TRBV7-3
DNA: TGTGCCAGCAGCTCTGACCTCTACAATGAGCAGTTCTTC
CDR3: CASSSDLYNEQFF

size: once
D: NA
J: TRBJ2-1
V: TRBV7-2
DNA: TGTGCCAGCAGCTCCTGGACTACCCGCGGCGAGCAGTTCTTC
CDR3: CASSSWTTRGEQFF

size: NA
D: NA
J: TRBJ2-1
V: TRBV11-2
DNA: TGTGCCAGCAGCTTAGTCGCTCAAAGGTTTGATAGTGAGCAGTTCTTC
CDR3: CASSLVAQRFDSEQFF

size: NA
D: TRBD2
J: TRBJ2-3
V: TRBV5-6
DNA: TGTGCCAGCAGGACCGGGACTAGCGGGAGGGAGTATTTT
CDR3: CASRTGTSGREYF

size: few
D: TRBD2
J: TRBJ2-1
V: TRBV4-1
DNA: TGCGCCAGCAGCCCGGGACTAGGCTATGAGCAGTTCTTC
CDR3: CASSPGLGYEQFF

size: NA
D: NA
J: TRBJ2-7
V: TRBV13
DNA: TGTGCCAGCAGCCCAAGTGACAGGGAGGCCTACGAGCAGTACTTC
CDR3: CASSPSDREAYEQYF

size: NA
D: NA
J: TRBJ2-3
V: TRBV6-4
DNA: TGTGCCAGCAGTGACTCGAGTGGGGCGCAAGATACGCAGTATTTT
CDR3: CASSDSSGAQDTQYF

size: NA
D: TRBD1
J: TRBJ2-4
V: TRBV28
DNA: TGTGCCAGCAGTTTCCCGCTTAACAGGGGAATAGCGCCCAAAAACATTCAGTACTTC
CDR3: CASSFPLNRGIAPKNIQYF

size: NA
D: NA
J: TRBJ1-1
V: TRBV27
DNA: TGTGCCAGCAGCCCGAGGGTGAACACTGAAGCTTTCTTT
CDR3: CASSPRVNTEAFF

size: NA
D: TRBD2
J: TRBJ2-1
V: TRBV2
DNA: TGTGCCAGCAGTGAAGATAGTAGCGGGAGGTCCTCCTACAATGAGCAGTTCTTC
CDR3: CASSEDSSGRSSYNEQFF

size: NA
D: NA
J: TRBJ2-7
V: TRBV29-1
DNA: TGCAGCGTCGGAGGGGGGGCCAAACTCTACGAGCAGTACTTC
CDR3: CSVGGGAKLYEQYF

size: NA
D: NA
J: TRBJ2-7
V: TRBV19
DNA: TGTGCCAGTAGTATGGGGGCGGGAGCCTACGAGCAGTACTTC
CDR3: CASSMGAGAYEQYF

size: once
D: NA
J: TRBJ2-1
V: TRBV9
DNA: TGTGCCAGCAGCGTAGCGGCTTACAATGAGCAGTTCTTC
CDR3: CASSVAAYNEQFF

size: NA
D: TRBD1
J: TRBJ2-2
V: TRBV28
DNA: TGTGCCAGCAGTGGGACAGGGTCTAGAGGGGAGCTGTTTTTT
CDR3: CASSGTGSRGELFF

size: NA
D: NA
J: TRBJ2-7
V: TRBV6-1
DNA: TGTGCCAGCAGTATAACAGGTTACTACGAGCAGTACTTC
CDR3: CASSITGYYEQYF

size: NA
D: TRBD2
J: TRBJ2-5
V: TRBV6-5
DNA: TGTGCCAGCAGTTTTCGGAGTAGCGGGAGTGGGGAGACCCAGTACTTC
CDR3: CASSFRSSGSGETQYF

size: NA
D: TRBD1
J: TRBJ1-1
V: TRBV7-9
DNA: TGTGCCAGCAGCTTAGAGGGACAGTTAAGGTCGGACACTGAAGCTTTCTTT
CDR3: CASSLEGQLRSDTEAFF

size: NA
D: NA
J: TRBJ1-2
V: TRBV6-5
DNA: TGTGCCAGCAGTTACTCGGGGTCGGGGCGTCTTTATGGCTACACCTTC
CDR3: CASSYSGSGRLYGYTF

size: NA
D: NA
J: TRBJ1-1
V: TRBV29-1
DNA: TGCAGCGTTGTTACCCAGAGTTTCGTGAACACTGAAGCTTTCTTT
CDR3: CSVVTQSFVNTEAFF

size: NA
D: NA
J: TRBJ1-1
V: TRBV9
DNA: TGTGCCAGCAGCCCAACTACAGGACCCCATGAAGCTTTCTTT
CDR3: CASSPTTGPHEAFF

size: NA
D: NA
J: TRBJ2-2
V: TRBV7-8
DNA: TGTGCCAGCAGCTTAGGGACCTCAAACACCGGGGAGCTGTTTTTT
CDR3: CASSLGTSNTGELFF

size: NA
D: TRBD1
J: TRBJ2-2
V: TRBV27
DNA: TGTGCCAGCAGTTTATCGACAGGGTCCACCGGGGAGCTGTTTTTT
CDR3: CASSLSTGSTGELFF

size: NA
D: TRBD1
J: TRBJ1-2
V: TRBV5-6
DNA: TGTGCCAGCAGCTGGGACAGGGGCTATGGCTACACCTTC
CDR3: CASSWDRGYGYTF

size: NA
D: TRBD1
J: TRBJ2-2
V: TRBV23-1
DNA: TGCGCCAGCAGTCAATCCCGACAGGGGAGCACCGGGGAGCTGTTTTTT
CDR3: CASSQSRQGSTGELFF

size: NA
D: NA
J: TRBJ2-1
V: TRBV7-9
DNA: TGTGCCAGCAGCTTAGTCGTTAGGAATGAGCAGTTCTTC
CDR3: CASSLVVRNEQFF

size: NA
D: TRBD2
J: TRBJ2-3
V: TRBV28
DNA: TGTGCCAGCAGACGTCCGACTAGCCCGCACGCAGATACGCAGTATTTT
CDR3: CASRRPTSPHADTQYF

size: NA
D: TRBD1
J: TRBJ1-1
V: TRBV27
DNA: TGTGCCAGCGTGGACAGGGGGCGGCAGTGGACTTTCTTT
CDR3: CASVDRGRQWTFF

size: NA
D: TRBD1
J: TRBJ2-1
V: TRBV10-1
DNA: TGCGCCAGCAGTAAAACAGGGGCCTACAATGAGCAGTTCTTC
CDR3: CASSKTGAYNEQFF

size: once
D: NA
J: TRBJ2-2
V: TRBV15
DNA: TGTGCCACCAGCTCCCGGGGGGCCCCCGCCGGGGAGCTGTTTTTT
CDR3: CATSSRGAPAGELFF

size: NA
D: TRBD1
J: TRBJ1-5
V: TRBV19
DNA: TGTGCCAGTAGTATAAGGGGGCTCGGTCAGCCCCAGCATTTT
CDR3: CASSIRGLGQPQHF